This T cell receptor (beta chain) was captured in a study of T cell repertoires in cytomegalovirus infection (dated by TCRdb to about 2019). Concerning the study at large: Donor HLA type was relevant to the analysis, because carriage of CMV infection together with the matching HLA type was indicated by public TCR beta signatures.

The CDR3 goes from the cysteine to the phenylalanine over 18 residues. Just CDR3 DNA is preserved here, 54 bases in frame from base 1. Sequences MNHEY (CDR1) and SMNVEV (CDR2) are obtained from the germline V gene (reference sequence). V lost 1 base and J lost 1 base; the stretch between them is 14 bases long. Remarks on this clonotype: This clone's antigen is unknown. The sample holds no much larger clone one base away, and base qualities are not on file.

What the work shows at the level of the full study, not this receptor alone: In the ex vivo response, HLA-C-restricted CMV-specific TCR beta clonotypes were dominant, and in two of eight donors the single most frequent clonotype came from this HLA-C-restricted group. Cumulative frequency of public TCR beta family members discriminated carriers of CMV infection plus the relevant HLA type in this cohort and an independent roughly 340-donor cohort.

The instrument was an Illumina HiSeq 1500. TCRdb reprocessing: public reads trimmed at Q25 with fastp, clones called with MiXCR, in-frame beta chains kept. Identical CDR3 protein sequences are pooled into one entry, listed with their most common genes and DNA. The table for this sample lists more than 350,000 distinct CDR3 sequences; roughly a third of them were counted only once. Clones ranked in the top ten supply roughly 13% of the sample. The rearranged segments are TRBV27 and TRBJ1-6, with no confidently assigned D gene. Sequences were obtained from PBMCs. This receptor was identified in a human donor in good health (CMV status not recorded). Some clones in this sample may be carry-over from other donors' samples. The encoded CDR3 is CASSLFGAAYSYNSPLHF. The DNA sequence reads TGTGCCAGCAGTTTATTTGGAGCCGCGTATTCCTATAATTCACCCCTCCACTTT.